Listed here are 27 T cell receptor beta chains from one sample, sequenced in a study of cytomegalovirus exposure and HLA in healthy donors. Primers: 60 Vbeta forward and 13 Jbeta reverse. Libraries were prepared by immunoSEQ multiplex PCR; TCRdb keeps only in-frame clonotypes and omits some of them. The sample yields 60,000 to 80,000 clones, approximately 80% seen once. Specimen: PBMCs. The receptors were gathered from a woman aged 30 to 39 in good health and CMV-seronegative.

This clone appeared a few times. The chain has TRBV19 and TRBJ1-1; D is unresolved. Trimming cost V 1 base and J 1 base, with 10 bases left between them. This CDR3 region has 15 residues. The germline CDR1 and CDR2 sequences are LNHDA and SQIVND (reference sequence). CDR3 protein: CASSIAGSSNTEAFF. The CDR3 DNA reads TGTGCCAGTAGTATAGCCGGTTCTTCGAACACTGAAGCTTTCTTT.

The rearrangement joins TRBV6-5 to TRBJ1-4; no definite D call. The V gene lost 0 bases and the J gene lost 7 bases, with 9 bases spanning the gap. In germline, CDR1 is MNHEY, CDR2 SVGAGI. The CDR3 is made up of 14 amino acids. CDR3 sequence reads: CASSYSSRGEKLFF. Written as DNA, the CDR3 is TGTGCCAGCAGTTACTCGTCCCGGGGTGAAAAACTGTTTTTT.

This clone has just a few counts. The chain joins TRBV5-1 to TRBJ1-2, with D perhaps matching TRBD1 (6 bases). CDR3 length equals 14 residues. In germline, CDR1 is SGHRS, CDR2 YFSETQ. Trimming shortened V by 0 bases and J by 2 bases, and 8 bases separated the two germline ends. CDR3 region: CASSLDQGNYGYTF. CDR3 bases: TGCGCCAGCAGCTTGGATCAGGGGAACTATGGCTACACCTTC.

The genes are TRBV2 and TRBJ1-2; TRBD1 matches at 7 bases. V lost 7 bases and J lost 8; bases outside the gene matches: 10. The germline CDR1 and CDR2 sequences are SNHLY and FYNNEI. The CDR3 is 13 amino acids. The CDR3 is CASTVRGARGYTF. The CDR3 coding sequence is TGTGCCAGCACGGTCAGGGGGGCGAGGGGCTACACCTTC.

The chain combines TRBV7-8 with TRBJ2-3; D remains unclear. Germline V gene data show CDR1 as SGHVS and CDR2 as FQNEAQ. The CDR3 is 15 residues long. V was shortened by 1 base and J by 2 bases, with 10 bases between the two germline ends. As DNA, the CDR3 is TGTGCCAGCAGCTTAGGAACAATTGACACAGATACGCAGTATTTT. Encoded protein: CASSLGTIDTDTQYF.

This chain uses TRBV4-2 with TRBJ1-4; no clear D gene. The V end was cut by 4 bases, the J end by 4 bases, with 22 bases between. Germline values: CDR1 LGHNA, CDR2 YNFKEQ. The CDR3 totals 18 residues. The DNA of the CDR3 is TGTGCCAGCAGCCTAGGGAGGGCGGACGGGCGGTTTAATGAAAAACTGTTTTTT. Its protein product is CASSLGRADGRFNEKLFF.

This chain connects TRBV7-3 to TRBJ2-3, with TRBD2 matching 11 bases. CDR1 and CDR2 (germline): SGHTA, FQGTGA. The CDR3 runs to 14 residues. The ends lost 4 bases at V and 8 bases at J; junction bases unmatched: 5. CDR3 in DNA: TGTGCCAGCAGCTCGACTAGCGGGAAGGGTACGCAGTATTTT. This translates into CASSSTSGKGTQYF.

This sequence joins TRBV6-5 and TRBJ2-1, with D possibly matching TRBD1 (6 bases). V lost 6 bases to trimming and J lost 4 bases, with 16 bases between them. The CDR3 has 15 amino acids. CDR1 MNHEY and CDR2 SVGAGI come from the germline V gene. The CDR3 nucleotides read TGTGCCAGCAGCCCTACAGGGAATGGGTACAATGAGCAGTTCTTC. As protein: CASSPTGNGYNEQFF.

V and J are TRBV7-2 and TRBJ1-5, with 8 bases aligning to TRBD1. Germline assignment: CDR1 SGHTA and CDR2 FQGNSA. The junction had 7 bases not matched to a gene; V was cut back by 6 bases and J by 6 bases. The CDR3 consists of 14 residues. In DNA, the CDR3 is TGTGCCAGCAGAGCAGGGGGCGGGAGTCAGCCCCAGCATTTT. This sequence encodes CASRAGGGSQPQHF. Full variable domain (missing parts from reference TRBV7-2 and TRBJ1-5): GAGVSQSPSNKVTEKGKDVELRCDPISGHTALYWYRQSLGQGLEFLIYFQGNSAPDKSGLPSDRFSAERTGGSVSTLTIQRTQQEDSAVYLCASRAGGGSQPQHFGDGTRLSIL.

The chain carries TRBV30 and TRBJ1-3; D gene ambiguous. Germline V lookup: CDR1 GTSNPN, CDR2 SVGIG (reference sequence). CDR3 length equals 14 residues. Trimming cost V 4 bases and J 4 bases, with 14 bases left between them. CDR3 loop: CAWTPLEAGNTIYF. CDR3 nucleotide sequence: TGTGCCTGGACCCCTCTGGAGGCCGGAAACACCATATATTTT.

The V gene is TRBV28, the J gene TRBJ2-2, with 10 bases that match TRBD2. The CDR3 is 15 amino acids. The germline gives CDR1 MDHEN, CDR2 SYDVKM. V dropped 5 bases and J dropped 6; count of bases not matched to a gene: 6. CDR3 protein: CASSPRLAGAGELFF. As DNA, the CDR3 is TGTGCCAGCAGTCCACGTCTAGCGGGAGCCGGGGAGCTGTTTTTT.

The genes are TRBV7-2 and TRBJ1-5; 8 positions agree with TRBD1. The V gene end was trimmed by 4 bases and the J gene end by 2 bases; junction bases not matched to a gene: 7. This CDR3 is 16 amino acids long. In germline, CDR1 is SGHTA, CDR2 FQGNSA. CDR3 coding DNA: TGTGCCAGCAGCTCTTCTATGGACAGGGGCAATCAGCCCCAGCATTTT. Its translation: CASSSSMDRGNQPQHF.

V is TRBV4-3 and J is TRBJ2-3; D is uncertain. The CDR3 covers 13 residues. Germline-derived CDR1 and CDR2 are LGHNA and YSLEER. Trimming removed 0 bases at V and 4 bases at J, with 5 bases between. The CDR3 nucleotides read TGCGCCAGCAGCCAAGAGCGAGCAGATACGCAGTATTTT. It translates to CASSQERADTQYF.

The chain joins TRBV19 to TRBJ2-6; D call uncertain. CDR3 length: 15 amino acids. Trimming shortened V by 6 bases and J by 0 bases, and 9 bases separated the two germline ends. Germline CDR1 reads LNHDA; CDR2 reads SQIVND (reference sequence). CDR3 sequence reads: CASSPRASGANVLTF. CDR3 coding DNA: TGTGCCAGTAGCCCCCGCGCCTCTGGGGCCAACGTCCTGACTTTC.

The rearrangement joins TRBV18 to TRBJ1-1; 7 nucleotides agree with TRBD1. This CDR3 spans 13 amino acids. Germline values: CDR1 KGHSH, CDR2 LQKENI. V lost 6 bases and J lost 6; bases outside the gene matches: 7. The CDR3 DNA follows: TGTGCCAGCTCCCTTTCGACAGGGTCTGAAGCTTTCTTT. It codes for CASSLSTGSEAFF.

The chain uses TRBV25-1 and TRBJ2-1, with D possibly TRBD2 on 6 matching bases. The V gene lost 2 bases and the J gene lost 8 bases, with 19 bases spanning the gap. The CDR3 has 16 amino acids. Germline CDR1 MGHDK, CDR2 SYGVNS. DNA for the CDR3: TGTGCCAGCAGTGAAATGGACCCGCTGGGAGGATATGAGCAGTTCTTC. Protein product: CASSEMDPLGGYEQFF.

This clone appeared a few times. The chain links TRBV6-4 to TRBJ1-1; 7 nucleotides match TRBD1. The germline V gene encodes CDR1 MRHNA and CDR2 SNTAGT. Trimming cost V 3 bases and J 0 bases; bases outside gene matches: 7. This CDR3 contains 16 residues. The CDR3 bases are TGTGCCAGCAGTGAAACCCCAGGGGGGTTGAACACTGAAGCTTTCTTT. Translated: CASSETPGGLNTEAFF.

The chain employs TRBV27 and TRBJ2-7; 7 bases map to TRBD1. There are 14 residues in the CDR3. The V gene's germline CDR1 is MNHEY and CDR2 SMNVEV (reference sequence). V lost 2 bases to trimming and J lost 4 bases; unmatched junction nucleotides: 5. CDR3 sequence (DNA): TGTGCCAGCAGTTTAATAGGGGGCGCGTACGAGCAGTACGTC. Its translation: CASSLIGGAYEQYV.

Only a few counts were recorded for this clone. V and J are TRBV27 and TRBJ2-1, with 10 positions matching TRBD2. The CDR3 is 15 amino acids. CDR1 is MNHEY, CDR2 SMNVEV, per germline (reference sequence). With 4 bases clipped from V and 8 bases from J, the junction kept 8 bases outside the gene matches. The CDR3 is CASSSLAGVVDEQFF. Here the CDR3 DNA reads TGTGCCAGCAGTTCTCTAGCGGGAGTCGTCGATGAGCAGTTCTTC.

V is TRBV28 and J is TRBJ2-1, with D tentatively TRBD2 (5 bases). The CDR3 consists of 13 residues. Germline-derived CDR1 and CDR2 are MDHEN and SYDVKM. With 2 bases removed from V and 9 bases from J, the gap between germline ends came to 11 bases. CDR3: CASSLGLRTEQFF. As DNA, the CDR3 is TGTGCCAGCAGTTTAGGACTTCGGACTGAGCAGTTCTTC.

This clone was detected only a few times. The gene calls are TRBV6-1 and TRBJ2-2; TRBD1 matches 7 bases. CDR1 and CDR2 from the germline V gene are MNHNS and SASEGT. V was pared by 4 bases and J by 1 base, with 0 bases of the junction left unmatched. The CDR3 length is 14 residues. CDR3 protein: CASSGQGNTGELFF. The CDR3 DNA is TGTGCCAGCAGTGGACAGGGGAACACCGGGGAGCTGTTTTTT.

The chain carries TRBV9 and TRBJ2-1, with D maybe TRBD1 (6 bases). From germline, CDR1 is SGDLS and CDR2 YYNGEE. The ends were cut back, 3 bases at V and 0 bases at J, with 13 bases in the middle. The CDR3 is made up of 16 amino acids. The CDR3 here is CASSGYRVGSYNEQFF. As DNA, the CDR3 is TGTGCCAGCAGCGGATACAGGGTGGGCTCCTACAATGAGCAGTTCTTC.

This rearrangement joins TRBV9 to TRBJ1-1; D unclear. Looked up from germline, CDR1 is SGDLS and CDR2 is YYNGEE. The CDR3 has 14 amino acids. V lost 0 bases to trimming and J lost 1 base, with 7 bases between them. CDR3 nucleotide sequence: TGTGCCAGCAGCGTAGAAGAGGGGAACACTGAAGCTTTCTTT. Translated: CASSVEEGNTEAFF.

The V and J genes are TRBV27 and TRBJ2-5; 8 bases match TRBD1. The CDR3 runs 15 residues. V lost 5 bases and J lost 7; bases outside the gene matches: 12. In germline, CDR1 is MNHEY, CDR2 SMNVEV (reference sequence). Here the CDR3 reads CASSPNGQGTGTQYF. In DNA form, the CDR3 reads TGTGCCAGCAGTCCTAACGGACAGGGAACAGGGACCCAGTACTTC.

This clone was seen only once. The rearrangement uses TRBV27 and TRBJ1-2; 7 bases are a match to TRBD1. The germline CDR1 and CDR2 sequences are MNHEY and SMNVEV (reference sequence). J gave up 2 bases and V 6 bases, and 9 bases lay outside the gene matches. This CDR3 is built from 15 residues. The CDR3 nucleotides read TGTGCCAGCAGGGGAAAGACAGGGTACAACTATGGCTACACCTTC. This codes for CASRGKTGYNYGYTF.

The CDR3 loop is CASSLAGEGYEQFF. CDR3 sequence (DNA): TGCGCCAGCAGCTTAGCGGGAGAGGGCTATGAGCAGTTCTTC. J is TRBJ2-1 and V is TRBV5-1; 8 bases fit TRBD2. This CDR3 is built from 14 residues. The germline V gene has CDR1 SGHRS and CDR2 YFSETQ. V shed 2 bases, J shed 8 bases, and the junction held 6 bases outside the gene matches.

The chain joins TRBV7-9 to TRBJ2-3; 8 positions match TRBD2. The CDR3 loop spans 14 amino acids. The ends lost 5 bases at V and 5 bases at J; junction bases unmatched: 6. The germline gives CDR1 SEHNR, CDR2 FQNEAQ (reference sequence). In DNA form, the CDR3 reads TGTGCCAGCAGCCCCGGACTAGCAGGAGATACGCAGTATTTT. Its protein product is CASSPGLAGDTQYF.